The 24 T cell receptor beta chains below all came from one sample that was sequenced in a study of blood T cell repertoires in COVID-19. Generated by immunoSEQ multiplex PCR, the TCRdb table keeps only in-frame clones and is missing some. Of a few hundred thousand clones in the sample, about 86% were seen once. Sequenced sample: PBMCs or T cells enriched from blood (not recorded which). Source of these receptors: a man aged 25-45 years with acute COVID-19.

This rearrangement joins TRBV18 to TRBJ1-2; D call uncertain. Germline CDR1 reads KGHSH; CDR2 reads LQKENI. The length of the CDR3 is 16 residues. Trimming pared 2 bases from V and 1 base from J, leaving 14 bases between. CDR3 coding DNA: TGTGCCAGCTCACCAGACGACATTCCCGGTAACTATGGCTACACCTTC. This encodes CASSPDDIPGNYGYTF.

V is TRBV28 and J is TRBJ1-1; D remains unclear. Germline V gene sequence: CDR1 MDHEN, CDR2 SYDVKM. V lost 1 base, J lost 7 bases, and 16 bases lay in between. There are 15 residues in the CDR3. The DNA for the CDR3 is TGTGCCAGCAGTTTATTCTGGGAGTTGGGCAGTGAAGCTTTCTTT. Its translation is CASSLFWELGSEAFF.

The chain has TRBV10-1 and TRBJ2-2; 7 bases align to TRBD2. Per germline, CDR1 WNHNN and CDR2 SYGVQD (reference sequence). CDR3 length equals 15 residues. V was pared by 9 bases and J by 9 bases, with 16 bases of the junction left unmatched. The CDR3, as DNA: TGCGCCAGGACAGCGGGACTCCCCGTTCGCCGGGAGCTGTTTTTT. It is translated as CARTAGLPVRRELFF.

Notes on this clone: The same CDR3 arises from other DNA sequences in this sample as well. This chain connects TRBV5-4 to TRBJ1-6; D remains unclear. The CDR3 has 13 residues. The ends were cut back, 4 bases at V and 9 bases at J, with 11 bases in the middle. The germline V gene encodes CDR1 SGHNT and CDR2 YYREEE (reference sequence). The CDR3 spells CASSLAGSSPLHF. The CDR3 DNA reads TGTGCCAGCAGCCTCGCAGGAAGTTCACCCCTCCACTTT.

A few counts support this clone. The V gene is TRBV6-4, the J gene TRBJ2-2, with 12 bases fitting TRBD2. Trimming at V came to 3 bases and at J to 6 bases, leaving 8 bases not matched to a gene. Germline CDR1 and CDR2: MRHNA and SNTAGT. The CDR3 runs to 17 residues. The CDR3 DNA reads as TGTGCCAGCAGTGAAGCTAGCGGGAGGGCCACCGCCGGGGAGCTGTTTTTT. It is translated as CASSEASGRATAGELFF.

The gene calls are TRBV30 and TRBJ2-5; D remains unclear. Germline V gene lookup returns CDR1 GTSNPN and CDR2 SVGIG (reference sequence). V shed 2 bases and J shed 5 bases, with 9 bases lying between them. CDR3 length: 12 amino acids. CDR3 residues: CAWSPGPETQYF. In nucleotides, the CDR3 is TGTGCCTGGAGTCCAGGCCCCGAGACCCAGTACTTC.

This clone occurred many times. This chain links TRBV6-4 with TRBJ1-6, with D unresolved. V lost 6 bases and J lost 8, with 14 bases in between. Germline V CDR1 and CDR2: MRHNA, SNTAGT. This CDR3 region has 14 residues. The CDR3 sequence is CASSASPGDSPLHF. In nucleotides, the CDR3 is TGTGCCAGCAGCGCGAGCCCCGGTGATTCACCCCTCCACTTT.

The genes are TRBV5-8 and TRBJ2-7, with TRBD1 matching 7 bases. V shed 6 bases and J 3 bases; nucleotides not matched to a gene: 18. Per germline, CDR1 SGHTS and CDR2 YDEGEE. The CDR3 runs 17 residues. The CDR3 nucleotides are TGTGCCAGCACCCCCTTTATCGACAGGGAGTTTATCTACGAGCAGTACGTC. Its translation: CASTPFIDREFIYEQYV.

This chain links TRBV29-1 with TRBJ1-2; tentative D call: TRBD1 (6 bases). V shed 1 base and J shed 5 bases, with 14 bases lying between them. The CDR3 runs to 14 residues. CDR1 and CDR2 (germline): SQVTM, ANQGSEA. The CDR3 bases are TGCAGCGTTGAAGTAGGGCGGGGGGCTTATGGCTACACCTTC. Translated: CSVEVGRGAYGYTF.

The V gene is TRBV2, the J gene TRBJ1-5, with 8 bases lining up with TRBD1. This CDR3 is 16 amino acids long. Germline-derived CDR1 and CDR2 are SNHLY and FYNNEI. Unmatched junction bases numbered 11, after V lost 4 bases and J lost 6 bases. The CDR3 protein is CASSVITGQGGQPQHF. As DNA, the CDR3 is TGTGCCAGCAGTGTAATTACCGGACAGGGAGGTCAGCCCCAGCATTTT. Using reference TRBV2 and TRBJ1-5 for the parts outside the CDR3, the full variable domain is EPEVTQTPSHQVTQMGQEVILRCVPISNHLYFYWYRQILGQKVEFLVSFYNNEISEKSEIFDDQFSVERPDGSNFTLKIRSTKLEDSAMYFCASSVITGQGGQPQHFGDGTRLSIL.

The J gene is TRBJ1-6, the V gene TRBV15; TRBD1 might be the D (5 bases). The V gene's germline CDR1 is LNHNV and CDR2 YYDKDF (reference sequence). This CDR3 is built from 16 residues. V was trimmed by 0 bases and J by 6 bases, leaving 12 bases between them. CDR3 residues: CATSRDQATANSPLHF. The CDR3 DNA sequence: TGTGCCACCAGCAGAGATCAGGCGACAGCTAATTCACCCCTCCACTTT.

This clone was detected a few times. V gene TRBV7-9 combines with J gene TRBJ1-2; D is undetermined. Germline assignment: CDR1 SEHNR and CDR2 FQNEAQ (reference sequence). The V gene lost 1 base and the J gene lost 6 bases, with 15 bases spanning the gap. The CDR3 spans 15 residues. The CDR3 spells CASSLGYSSSDGYTF. CDR3 nucleotides: TGTGCCAGCAGCTTAGGATACTCCTCATCGGATGGCTACACCTTC.

V and J are TRBV29-1 and TRBJ1-2; 9 positions agree with TRBD1. The CDR3 covers 16 residues. Germline V CDR1 and CDR2: SQVTM, ANQGSEA. V shed 2 bases, J shed 8 bases, and the junction held 15 bases outside the gene matches. CDR3 nucleotide sequence: TGCAGCGTTGAACTCATGACCGGGACAGGGAGGGAAGGCTACACCTTC. Its translation: CSVELMTGTGREGYTF.

This sequence joins TRBV6-8 and TRBJ1-6; D not certain. Trimming stripped 9 bases from V and 7 bases from J, with 16 bases between. The CDR3 runs 14 residues. Germline V CDR1 and CDR2: MNHGY, SAAAGT. This CDR3 reads CASLVDGLNSPLHF. The CDR3 coding sequence is TGTGCCAGTTTAGTGGATGGGCTGAATTCACCCCTCCACTTT.

There are a few counts of this clone. The rearrangement joins TRBV12-3 or TRBV12-4 to TRBJ1-2; D uncertain. This CDR3 has 11 amino acids. Trimming stripped 6 bases from V and 6 bases from J, with 8 bases between. The CDR3 protein is CASSTTNGYTF. The CDR3 bases are TGTGCCAGCAGCACTACAAATGGCTACACCTTC.

J is TRBJ2-7 and V is TRBV5-6; TRBD2 might be the D (5 bases). The CDR3 is 15 residues long. V dropped 0 bases and J dropped 6 bases, with 16 bases sitting between them. CDR1 and CDR2 (germline): SGHDT, YYEEEE. CDR3 nucleotides: TGTGCCAGCAGCTTGGTTGGGAGTGCAGTGAGCGAGCAGTACGTC. This codes for CASSLVGSAVSEQYV.

The gene calls are TRBV29-1 and TRBJ1-2; D unclear. CDR1 SQVTM and CDR2 ANQGSEA come from the germline V gene. The V end lost 7 bases, the J end lost 5 bases, and 20 bases lay between the germline ends. The CDR3 is 14 residues long. CDR3: CSGQLADLQYGYTF. CDR3 nucleotide sequence: TGCAGCGGCCAATTAGCAGACCTCCAGTATGGCTACACCTTC.

This chain uses TRBV21-1 with TRBJ1-2; the table's D call of TRBD1 was not tested on the DNA. TRBV21-1 is noted as a pseudogene. The CDR3 sequence is 12 residues long. The CDR3 spells CASSKVSYGYTF. Here the CDR3 DNA reads TGTGCCAGCAGCAAAGTCAGCTATGGCTACACCTTC.

This chain uses TRBV6-4 with TRBJ2-1, with D uncertain. Germline V gene data show CDR1 as MRHNA and CDR2 as SNTAGT. V lost 0 bases to trimming and J lost 4 bases, with 7 bases between them. The CDR3 is 14 amino acids. CDR3 residues: CASSDSNGYNEQFF. In DNA, the CDR3 is TGTGCCAGCAGTGACTCGAACGGTTACAATGAGCAGTTCTTC.

J is TRBJ2-7 and V is TRBV20-1, with D unresolved. In germline, CDR1 is DFQATT, CDR2 SNEGSKA (reference sequence). This CDR3 spans 11 amino acids. Deletions cut 6 bases from V and 3 bases from J, with 9 bases between. The CDR3 region is CSARNNYEQYV. The DNA for the CDR3 is TGCAGTGCGAGGAACAACTACGAGCAGTACGTC.

The J gene is TRBJ1-6, the V gene TRBV5-1; 7 nucleotides align to TRBD1. Germline lookup yields CDR1 SGHRS and CDR2 YFSETQ. V was pared by 1 base and J by 5 bases, with 3 bases of the junction left unmatched. The CDR3 covers 15 residues. CDR3 region: CASSLSGTDNSPLHF. The CDR3 DNA reads as TGCGCCAGCAGCTTGTCTGGGACAGATAATTCACCCCTCCACTTT.

The CDR3 here is CASSPWTGGGEGYTF. CDR3 nucleotide sequence: TGTGCCAGCAGCCCCTGGACAGGGGGCGGAGAGGGCTACACCTTC. The gene calls are TRBV9 and TRBJ1-2; 11 bases are a match to TRBD1. Germline V gives CDR1 SGDLS, CDR2 YYNGEE. CDR3 length equals 15 residues. V lost 4 bases and J lost 8; bases outside the gene matches: 10.

The V and J genes are TRBV14 and TRBJ1-1, with a possible D match to TRBD1 (5 bases). Trimming removed 1 base from V and 0 bases from J, with 9 bases in between. Germline lookup yields CDR1 SGHDN and CDR2 FVKESK. The length of the CDR3 is 15 residues. CDR3 amino acids: CASSQGGEMNTEAFF. In DNA, the CDR3 is TGTGCCAGCAGCCAAGGGGGGGAAATGAACACTGAAGCTTTCTTT.

The genes are TRBV18 and TRBJ1-1; the D is unclear. CDR1 and CDR2 (germline): KGHSH, LQKENI. The CDR3 runs 13 residues. With 5 bases removed from V and 0 bases from J, the gap between germline ends came to 7 bases. The CDR3 DNA sequence: TGTGCCAGCTCATCGGGATTGAACACTGAAGCTTTCTTT. Translation gives CASSSGLNTEAFF.